One sample yielded the 18 T cell receptor beta chains listed below, sequenced in a study of spatial heterogeneity in lung cancer. Time point: sample taken at primary tumor resection. No cells were sorted before sequencing. The whole RNA sequenced was extracted from tumor, nontumor lung or frozen PBMC. TCRdb used MiXCR to reprocess the 5' RACE reads, holding one entry per CDR3 protein. The sample includes 55,000 to 75,000 distinct CDR3 sequences, about 8% of them seen just once. The source was PBMCs, collected at surgery. The receptors originated from a female donor with early-stage non-small cell lung cancer.

This clonotype was counted many times. The chain is built from TRBV5-6 and TRBJ1-1, with D unclear. There are 12 residues in the CDR3. Trimming took 5 bases from V and 2 from J, leaving 7 bases between them. The germline V gene encodes CDR1 SGHDT and CDR2 YYEEEE. CDR3 coding DNA: TGTGCCAGCAGTACCTTAAACACTGAAGCTTTCTTT. Protein sequence: CASSTLNTEAFF.

V and J are TRBV9 and TRBJ2-5, with D perhaps matching TRBD2 (6 bases). The V gene's germline CDR1 is SGDLS and CDR2 YYNGEE. V was cut by 0 bases and J by 5 bases, with 17 bases left in between. This CDR3 comprises 16 residues. The CDR3 region has the DNA TGTGCCAGCAGCGTAGGGGCTAGCGACGAGTTGGAGACCCAGTACTTC. It translates to CASSVGASDELETQYF.

The table lists this clonotype with a few counts. The rearrangement uses TRBV5-1 and TRBJ2-3; TRBD2 aligns across 12 bases. Trimming at V came to 4 bases and at J to 3 bases, leaving 6 bases not matched to a gene. CDR3 length equals 16 residues. Germline V gene data show CDR1 as SGHRS and CDR2 as YFSETQ. The CDR3 DNA sequence: TGCGCCAGCAGCCTCGGACTAGCGGGGAAAACAGATACGCAGTATTTT. It is translated as CASSLGLAGKTDTQYF.

This clonotype occurred a few times. The chain has TRBV7-2 and TRBJ2-7; 9 bases line up with TRBD1. This CDR3 contains 13 residues. Germline V gives CDR1 SGHTA, CDR2 FQGNSA. The V segment lost 5 bases and the J segment 6 bases; nucleotides outside the gene matches: 5. The CDR3 nucleotides are TGTGCCAGCAGCAGAGGGGACAGGGTCGAGCAGTACTTC. It yields the protein CASSRGDRVEQYF.

Many counts were recorded for this clonotype. This chain joins TRBV3-1 and TRBJ1-4, with 9 bases matching TRBD1. In germline, CDR1 is LGHDT, CDR2 YNNKEL (reference sequence). The J segment lost 6 bases and the V segment lost 5 bases, leaving 13 bases of the junction unmatched. The length of the CDR3 is 17 residues. DNA for the CDR3: TGTGCCAGCAGCTCGTCCCGGGACAGGGCTGAGTATGAAAAACTGTTTTTT. Its protein product is CASSSSRDRAEYEKLFF.

Ten or more counts support this clonotype. This chain uses TRBV12-3 or TRBV12-4 with TRBJ2-5, with TRBD2 as a possible D gene (7 bases). The CDR3 consists of 12 residues. Trimming cost V 6 bases and J 8 bases, with 13 bases left between them. As DNA, the CDR3 is TGTGCCAGCAGGGGGGGGCTCGCAACCCAGTACTTC. Its protein is CASRGGLATQYF.

Ten or more counts support this clonotype. The chain combines TRBV5-1 with TRBJ1-1; weak D call: TRBD1 (6 bases). V was pared by 1 base and J by 5 bases, with 9 bases between. This CDR3 has 13 residues. CDR1 SGHRS and CDR2 YFSETQ come from the germline V gene. The CDR3 DNA is TGCGCCAGCAGCTTGTCAGGGGAGACTGAAGCTTTCTTT. This codes for CASSLSGETEAFF.

This clonotype was observed many times. At one boundary the junction diverges from the germline segment, which might be a read error. The V call is TRBV16, the J call TRBJ1-4; a possible D gene is TRBD1 (6 bases). CDR1 and CDR2 (germline): KGHSY, FQNENV. The CDR3 loop spans 14 amino acids. CDR3 sequence reads: CASSPLPSGERLFF. CDR3 nucleotides: TGTGCCAGCAGCCCCCTCCCGTCAGGGGAAAGACTGTTTTTT.

This clonotype has only a few counts. The chain has TRBV28 and TRBJ2-4; D is possibly TRBD1 or TRBD2 (5 bases each). CDR3 length equals 14 residues. Trimming took 3 bases from V and 6 from J, leaving 12 bases between them. CDR1 and CDR2 (germline): MDHEN, SYDVKM. The CDR3 bases are TGTGCCAGCAGTTTTGGGGCGAGGGGAAACATTCAGTACTTC. It encodes CASSFGARGNIQYF.

There are a few counts of this clonotype. The genes are TRBV7-9 and TRBJ2-1, with a possible D match to TRBD1 (5 bases). The germline CDR1 and CDR2 sequences are SEHNR and FQNEAQ (reference sequence). V was trimmed by 6 bases and J by 8 bases, leaving 14 bases between them. The CDR3 covers 13 residues. CDR3 region: CASSFDRWDEQFF. The CDR3 region has the DNA TGTGCCAGCAGTTTCGACAGATGGGATGAGCAGTTCTTC.

This clonotype was found many times. The chain links TRBV6-5 to TRBJ2-1, with 8 bases that match TRBD1. The V and J ends lost 6 bases and 7 bases, in that order; junction bases with no gene match: 14. The CDR3 sequence is 16 residues long. The V gene's germline CDR1 is MNHEY and CDR2 SVGAGI. In nucleotides, the CDR3 is TGTGCCAGCAGCCGCTCCCAGAACAGGGGGGCGAATGAGCAGTTCTTC. Encoded protein: CASSRSQNRGANEQFF.

This clonotype has a handful of counts. This sequence joins TRBV6-1 and TRBJ1-3; D unclear. Between the trimmed V and J ends, which lost 5 bases and 0 bases, there was a span of 14 bases. This CDR3 has 16 amino acids. Germline V gene sequence: CDR1 MNHNS, CDR2 SASEGT. The CDR3 sequence: CASSPRTAASGNTIYF. The CDR3 DNA sequence: TGTGCCAGCAGTCCCCGGACGGCTGCCTCTGGAAACACCATATATTTT.

This clonotype has a count of ten or more. The junction shows a germline mismatch at one end, possibly a read error. This rearrangement joins TRBV24-1 to TRBJ2-1, with 10 bases aligning to TRBD2. This CDR3 is built from 13 residues. Germline V gene lookup returns CDR1 KGHDR and CDR2 SFDVKD. The CDR3 DNA is TGTGCCACCAGTGCGTCAGGGGGCAGCGGGAGGGCCTTC. Amino acid sequence: CATSASGGSGRAF.

This clonotype was recorded many times. The V and J genes are TRBV5-4 and TRBJ2-3; a possible D gene is TRBD1 (6 bases). There are 15 residues in the CDR3. V was clipped by 5 bases and J by 4 bases, with 17 bases between them. From germline, CDR1 is SGHNT and CDR2 YYREEE (reference sequence). The CDR3 sequence is CASRRTGTVADTQYF. The CDR3, as DNA: TGTGCCAGCAGACGAACAGGGACGGTGGCAGATACGCAGTATTTT.

V and J are TRBV27 and TRBJ2-7, with D possibly being TRBD1 (6 bases). V was clipped by 5 bases and J by 6 bases, with 17 bases between them. The CDR3 runs 14 residues. Germline CDR1 reads MNHEY; CDR2 reads SMNVEV (reference sequence). CDR3 sequence (DNA): TGTGCCAGCAGTGGGTCCCAGGGGCTGGGCGAGCAGTACGTC. Its translation: CASSGSQGLGEQYV.

This clonotype has ten or more counts. J is TRBJ2-2 and V is TRBV7-3; D possibly corresponds to TRBD2 (5 bases). This CDR3 is built from 15 residues. The ends were cut back, 3 bases at V and 2 bases at J, with 10 bases in the middle. Germline CDR1 and CDR2: SGHTA and FQGTGA. The CDR3 here is CASSLAGSNTGELFF. CDR3 coding DNA: TGTGCCAGCAGCTTGGCGGGTTCAAACACCGGGGAGCTGTTTTTT.

In the case of this clonotype: A much larger clone lies a single base off, so this may be a read error. The chain links TRBV14 to TRBJ2-3; TRBD2 aligns across 11 bases. This CDR3 is built from 17 residues. Per the germline V gene, CDR1 is SGHDN and CDR2 is FVKESK. CDR3 bases: TGTACCAGCAGCCGAGAAGTAACTAGCGGGAGAAAGTATACGCAGTATTTT. Residues: CTSSREVTSGRKYTQYF. Full variable domain (remainder filled in from reference TRBV14 and TRBJ2-3): EAGVTQFPSHSVIEKGQTVTLRCDPISGHDNLYWYRRVMGKEIKFLLHFVKESKQDESGMPNNRFLAERTGGTYSTLKVQPAELEDSGVYFCTSSREVTSGRKYTQYFGPGTRLTVL.

This clonotype was observed a handful of times. The rearrangement uses TRBV6-5 and TRBJ1-2; no firm D call. Germline V CDR1 and CDR2: MNHEY, SVGAGI. The CDR3 has 15 amino acids. The V end was cut by 2 bases, the J end by 5 bases, with 15 bases between. CDR3 nucleotide sequence: TGTGCCAGCAGTTACACCGATGGTAGCGAGTATGGCTACACCTTC. Translating it yields CASSYTDGSEYGYTF.